The clone carrying this T cell receptor beta chain has a single count. Other DNA variants within this sample encode the same CDR3. The CDR3 extends over 15 amino acids. Germline V lookup: CDR1 MNHNS, CDR2 SASEGT. Deletions cut 2 bases from V and 5 bases from J, with 12 bases between. The donors were all Caucasian adults (living in Nashville, Tennessee). It was into CD45RA+ naive and CD45RA-negative memory subsets that the CD4+ cells were split. TCRdb's table, derived via immunoSEQ multiplex PCR, lists solely in-frame clones and lacks some. The sample holds 980,000 or so clones, 70% to 85% seen once. These data originate in a study of shared clonotypes between healthy human individuals. Study-level background: Samples came from a couple of female and three male donors aged 18 to 49.

Sample: memory CD4+ T cells sorted from blood. Subset defined: CD45RA-negative fraction. V is TRBV6-1 and J is TRBJ2-2; no clear D gene. The TCR was taken from a man between 18 and 29 years old in good health. The CDR3 sequence is CASSETGRGTGELFF. Here the CDR3 DNA reads TGTGCCAGCAGTGAAACGGGTCGTGGGACCGGGGAGCTGTTTTTT.